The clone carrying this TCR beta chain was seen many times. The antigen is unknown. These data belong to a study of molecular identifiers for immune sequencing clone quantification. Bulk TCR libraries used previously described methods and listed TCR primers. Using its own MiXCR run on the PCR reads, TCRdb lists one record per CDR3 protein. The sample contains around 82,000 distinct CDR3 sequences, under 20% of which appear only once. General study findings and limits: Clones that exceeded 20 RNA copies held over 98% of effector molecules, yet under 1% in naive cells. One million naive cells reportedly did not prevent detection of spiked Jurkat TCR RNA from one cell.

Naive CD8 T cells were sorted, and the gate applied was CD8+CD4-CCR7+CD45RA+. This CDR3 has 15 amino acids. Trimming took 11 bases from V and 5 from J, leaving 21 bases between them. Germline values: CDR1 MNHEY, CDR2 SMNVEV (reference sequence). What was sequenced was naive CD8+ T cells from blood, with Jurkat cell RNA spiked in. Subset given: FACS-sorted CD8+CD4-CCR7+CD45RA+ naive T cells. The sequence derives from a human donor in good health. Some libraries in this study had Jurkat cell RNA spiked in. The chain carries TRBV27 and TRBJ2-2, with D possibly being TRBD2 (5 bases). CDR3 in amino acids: CAPRRLRAWTGELFF. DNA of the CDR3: TGTGCCCCCAGAAGACTACGAGCTTGGACCGGGGAGCTGTTTTTT.